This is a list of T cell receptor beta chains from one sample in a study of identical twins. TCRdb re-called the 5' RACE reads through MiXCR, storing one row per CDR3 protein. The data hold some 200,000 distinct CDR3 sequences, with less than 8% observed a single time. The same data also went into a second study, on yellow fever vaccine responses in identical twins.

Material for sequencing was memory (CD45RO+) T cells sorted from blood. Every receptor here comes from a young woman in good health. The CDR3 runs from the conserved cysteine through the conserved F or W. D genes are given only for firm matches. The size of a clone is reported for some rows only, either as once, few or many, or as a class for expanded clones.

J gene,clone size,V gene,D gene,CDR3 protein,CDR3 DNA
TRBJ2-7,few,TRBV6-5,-,CASSYSRGEGALDEQYF,TGTGCCAGCAGTTACTCTCGCGGGGAGGGGGCACTGGACGAGCAGTACTTC
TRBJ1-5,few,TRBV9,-,CASSVDSHQPQHF,TGTGCCAGCAGCGTAGATTCCCATCAGCCCCAGCATTTT
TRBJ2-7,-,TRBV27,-,CASSATRISYEQYF,TGTGCCAGCAGTGCGACTAGAATTAGCTACGAGCAGTACTTC
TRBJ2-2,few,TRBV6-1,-,CASSASGDTGELFF,TGTGCCAGCAGTGCTTCAGGGGACACCGGGGAGCTGTTTTTT
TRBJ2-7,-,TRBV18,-,CASSPGDNYEQYF,TGTGCCAGCTCACCAGGGGACAACTACGAGCAGTACTTC
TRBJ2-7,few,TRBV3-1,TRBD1,CASSQMTVTRPRTGAYEQYF,TGTGCCAGCAGCCAAATGACGGTCACACGGCCCAGGACAGGGGCCTACGAGCAGTACTTC
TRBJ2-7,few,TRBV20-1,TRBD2,CSAHSSGGRYEQYF,TGCAGTGCGCATTCTAGCGGGGGAAGATACGAGCAGTACTTC
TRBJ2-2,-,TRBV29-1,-,CSVSQGNTGELFF,TGCAGCGTGTCACAGGGGAACACCGGGGAGCTGTTTTTT
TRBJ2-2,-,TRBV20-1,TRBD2,CSARGLAGGPRDTGELFF,TGCAGTGCTAGAGGACTAGCGGGGGGGCCGCGGGACACCGGGGAGCTGTTTTTT
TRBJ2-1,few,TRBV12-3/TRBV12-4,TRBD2,CASSPSPPGTRDHEQFF,TGTGCCAGCAGCCCCTCACCCCCCGGGACTAGGGATCATGAGCAGTTCTTC
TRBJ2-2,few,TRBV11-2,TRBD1,CASSLERVTGTGRTGELFF,TGTGCCAGCAGCTTAGAACGCGTGACCGGGACAGGGAGGACCGGGGAGCTGTTTTTT
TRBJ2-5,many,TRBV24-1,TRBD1,CATSESGQSAETQYF,TGTGCCACCAGTGAATCGGGACAGAGTGCAGAGACCCAGTACTTC
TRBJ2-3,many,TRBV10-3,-,CASESRRTQGRDTQYF,TGTGCCTCGGAATCTCGGCGGACACAGGGGAGGGATACGCAGTATTTT
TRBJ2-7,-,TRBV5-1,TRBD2,CASSYGVAGASSSYF,TGCGCCAGCAGCTATGGGGTAGCGGGGGCTTCGAGCTCGTACTTC
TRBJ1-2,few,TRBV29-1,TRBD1,CSVEPGGNYGYTF,TGCAGCGTTGAGCCAGGGGGTAACTATGGCTACACCTTC
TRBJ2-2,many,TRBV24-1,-,CATSDLQRDTGELFF,TGTGCCACCAGTGATTTGCAGAGGGACACCGGGGAGCTGTTTTTT
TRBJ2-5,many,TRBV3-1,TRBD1,CASSRPDREETQYF,TGTGCCAGCAGCCGACCAGACAGGGAGGAGACCCAGTACTTC
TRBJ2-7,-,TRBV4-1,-,CASSQRSGGDEQYF,TGCGCCAGCAGCCAACGATCAGGGGGGGACGAGCAGTACTTC
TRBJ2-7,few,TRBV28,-,CASSSTTYEQYF,TGTGCCAGCAGTTCCACAACCTACGAGCAGTACTTC
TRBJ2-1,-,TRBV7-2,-,CASSGSRARDEQFF,TGTGCCAGCAGCGGCAGTCGGGCACGGGATGAGCAGTTCTTC
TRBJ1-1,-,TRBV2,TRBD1,CASSEYGTGTNTEAFF,TGTGCCAGCAGTGAATACGGGACAGGGACGAACACTGAAGCTTTCTTT
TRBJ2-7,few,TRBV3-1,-,CASSQQGIYEQYF,TGTGCCAGCAGCCAACAGGGGATCTACGAGCAGTACTTC
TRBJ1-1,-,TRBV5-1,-,CASSPGQRGTEAFF,TGCGCCAGCAGCCCCGGACAGAGGGGCACTGAAGCTTTCTTT
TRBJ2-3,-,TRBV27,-,CASSSGGRGRDTQYF,TGTGCCAGCAGTTCGGGTGGCAGGGGAAGGGATACGCAGTATTTT
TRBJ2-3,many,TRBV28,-,CASSPISGDTQYF,TGTGCCAGCAGTCCCATTAGCGGAGATACGCAGTATTTT
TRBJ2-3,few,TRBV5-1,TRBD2,CASSQETSLDTQYF,TGCGCCAGCAGCCAGGAGACTAGCCTCGATACGCAGTATTTT
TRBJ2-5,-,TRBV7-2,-,CASSLAMGSGETQYF,TGTGCCAGCAGCTTAGCGATGGGTTCGGGAGAGACCCAGTACTTC
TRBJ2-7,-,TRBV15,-,CATSDPAAGSAYEQYF,TGTGCCACCAGCGACCCTGCCGCGGGAAGCGCCTACGAGCAGTACTTC
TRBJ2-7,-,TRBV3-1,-,CASSRAGRSYEQYF,TGTGCCAGCAGCCGGGCAGGGAGATCCTACGAGCAGTACTTC
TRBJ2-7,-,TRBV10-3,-,CAISESGEQYF,TGTGCCATCAGTGAGTCAGGGGAGCAGTACTTC
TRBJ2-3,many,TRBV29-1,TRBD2,CSVDAGGPADTQYF,TGCAGCGTTGACGCGGGAGGGCCGGCAGATACGCAGTATTTT
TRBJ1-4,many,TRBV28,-,CASSLQVTNEKLFF,TGTGCCAGCAGTTTACAAGTAACTAATGAAAAACTGTTTTTT
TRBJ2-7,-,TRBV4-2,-,CASSQDLLTYEQYF,TGTGCCAGCAGCCAAGATCTCCTAACCTACGAGCAGTACTTC
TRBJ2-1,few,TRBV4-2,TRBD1,CASSQDAPGTGRNEQFF,TGTGCCAGCAGCCAAGACGCGCCCGGGACAGGGCGGAATGAGCAGTTCTTC
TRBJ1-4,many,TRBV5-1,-,CASSTSGVAEKLFF,TGCGCCAGCAGCACCTCAGGGGTGGCGGAAAAACTGTTTTTT
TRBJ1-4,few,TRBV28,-,CASRRQTNEKLFF,TGTGCCAGCAGGCGACAAACTAATGAAAAACTGTTTTTT
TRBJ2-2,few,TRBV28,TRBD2,CASSFVGTSRGGELFF,TGTGCCAGCAGTTTCGTCGGGACTAGTCGAGGCGGGGAGCTGTTTTTT
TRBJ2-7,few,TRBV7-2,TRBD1,CASSSPGQGYEQYF,TGTGCCAGCAGCTCGCCGGGACAGGGCTATGAGCAGTACTTC
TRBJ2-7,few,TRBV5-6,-,CASTPGKSSYEQYF,TGTGCCAGCACCCCGGGAAAAAGCTCCTACGAGCAGTACTTC
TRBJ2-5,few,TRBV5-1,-,CASSWTKRTQETQYF,TGCGCCAGCAGCTGGACTAAGAGAACCCAAGAGACCCAGTACTTC
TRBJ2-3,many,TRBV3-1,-,CASSQSGTQYF,TGTGCCAGCAGCCAATCGGGTACGCAGTATTTT
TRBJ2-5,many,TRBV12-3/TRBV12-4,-,CASSLGSGYAQETQYF,TGTGCCAGCAGTTTAGGCAGTGGGTACGCCCAAGAGACCCAGTACTTC
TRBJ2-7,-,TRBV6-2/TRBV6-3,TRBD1,CASSYSLRGPDLSYEQYF,TGTGCCAGCAGTTACTCTCTTAGGGGGCCGGATCTCTCCTACGAGCAGTACTTC
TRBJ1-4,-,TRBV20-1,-,CSAILQAGTLNEKLFF,TGCAGTGCTATTCTACAAGCCGGGACACTGAATGAAAAACTGTTTTTT
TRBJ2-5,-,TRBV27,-,CASSDGGGPQETQYF,TGTGCCAGCAGCGACGGAGGGGGGCCCCAAGAGACCCAGTACTTC
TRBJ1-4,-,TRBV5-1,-,CASSWGSPGEKLFF,TGCGCCAGCAGCTGGGGGTCTCCAGGTGAAAAACTGTTTTTT
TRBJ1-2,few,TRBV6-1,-,CASSGKAGDYGYTF,TGTGCCAGCAGTGGGAAAGCAGGGGATTATGGCTACACCTTC
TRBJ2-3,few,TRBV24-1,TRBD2,CATSDSGRIGGLSTDTQYF,TGTGCCACCAGTGACAGCGGGAGGATTGGGGGCCTTAGCACAGATACGCAGTATTTT
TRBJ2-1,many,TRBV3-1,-,CASSPAGREQFF,TGTGCCAGCAGCCCTGCGGGTCGAGAGCAGTTCTTC
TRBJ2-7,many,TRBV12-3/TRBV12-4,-,CASSFQAGTSYEQYF,TGTGCCAGCAGTTTCCAGGCAGGGACTTCCTACGAGCAGTACTTC
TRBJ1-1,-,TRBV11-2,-,CASSPRSTGGILTEAFF,TGTGCCAGCAGCCCTCGTTCGACAGGTGGTATCCTCACTGAAGCTTTCTTT
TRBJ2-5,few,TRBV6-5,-,CASSHPTSGLKETQYF,TGTGCCAGCAGTCACCCGACAAGCGGCCTCAAAGAGACCCAGTACTTC
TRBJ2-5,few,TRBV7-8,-,CASSRDGQETQYF,TGTGCCAGCAGTCGGGACGGTCAAGAGACCCAGTACTTC